This entry lists 21 T cell receptor beta chains sequenced from one sample in a study of cytomegalovirus exposure and HLA in healthy donors. Both 60 Vbeta primers and 13 Jbeta primers went into the PCR. Profiling relied on immunoSEQ multiplex PCR, and the TCRdb table lists in-frame clones only, not all of them. Counted here are 99,000 or so clones, about 80% occurring once; the ten biggest clones make up around 3.5%. Sequencing was carried out using PBMCs. Source of these receptors: a male donor in good health and CMV-seropositive.

Notes on this clone: This same CDR3 is encoded by further DNA sequences in the sample. The chain carries TRBV19 and TRBJ1-1, with 11 bases identical to TRBD1. This CDR3 spans 13 amino acids. Trimming at V came to 5 bases and at J to 4 bases, leaving 0 bases not matched to a gene. The germline gives CDR1 LNHDA, CDR2 SQIVND (reference sequence). The CDR3 bases are TGTGCCAGTAGTGGGACAGGGGGCACTGAAGCTTTCTTT. Protein sequence: CASSGTGGTEAFF.

This clone was seen just once. V is TRBV27 and J is TRBJ1-6; 7 bases match TRBD1. The trim removed 3 bases at V and 3 bases at J, leaving 5 bases unmatched. Germline CDR1 is MNHEY and CDR2 is SMNVEV (reference sequence). CDR3 length equals 16 residues. The CDR3 sequence is CASSFKGADYNSPLHF. The CDR3 nucleotides read TGTGCCAGCAGTTTTAAGGGGGCCGACTATAATTCACCCCTCCACTTT.

The V call is TRBV2, the J call TRBJ1-6; no firm D call. This CDR3 is built from 16 residues. The V end lost 4 bases, the J end lost 7 bases, and 17 bases lay between the germline ends. Germline V gene sequence: CDR1 SNHLY, CDR2 FYNNEI. The CDR3 bases are TGTGCCAGCAGTGGGCCTTATGGTCCGTGGAATTCACCCCTCCACTTT. It encodes CASSGPYGPWNSPLHF.

The chain has TRBV30 and TRBJ2-5; maybe TRBD2 (5 bases). V lost 5 bases to trimming and J lost 2 bases, with 12 bases between them. The CDR3 extends over 13 amino acids. Germline assignment: CDR1 GTSNPN and CDR2 SVGIG (reference sequence). CDR3 protein: CAWAGLPQETQYF. The CDR3 nucleotides read TGTGCCTGGGCCGGACTGCCACAAGAGACCCAGTACTTC. Filled out from reference TRBV30 and TRBJ2-5, the complete variable domain reads SQTIHQWPATLVQPVGSPLSLECTVEGTSNPNLYWYRQAAGRGLQLLFYSVGIGQISSEVPQNLSASRPQDRQFILSSKKLLLSDSGFYLCAWAGLPQETQYFGPGTRLLVL.

V gene TRBV21-1 combines with J gene TRBJ1-4; TRBD1, the D gene given by the table, was not confirmed from the DNA. TRBV21-1 is tagged as a pseudogene. This CDR3 spans 14 amino acids. As DNA, the CDR3 is TGTGCCAGCGCAGGGGGGCAGCCTAATGAAAAACTGTTTTTT. Its protein is CASAGGQPNEKLFF.

This clone has just a few counts. At one end, the junction sequence differs from germline, possibly due to a read error. V usage is TRBV4-1 and J usage is TRBJ1-2; a weak D match, TRBD1 (6 bases). The germline V gene encodes CDR1 MGHRA and CDR2 YSYEKL. CDR3 length equals 12 residues. As DNA, the CDR3 is TGCGCCAGCAGCCAAGGCTCAGGGACAACTAGATTC. It translates to CASSQGSGTTRF.

Written as DNA, the CDR3 is TGTGCCAGCAGCATCCGGGGGACCCAAGAGACCCAGTACTTC. Protein: CASSIRGTQETQYF. The chain uses TRBV9 and TRBJ2-5; tentative D call: TRBD2 (6 bases). The CDR3 is 14 amino acids. Germline loops: CDR1 SGDLS, CDR2 YYNGEE. Trimming left V 4 bases short and J 1 base short, with 11 bases between.

The CDR3 nucleotides are TGTGCCAGCAGCACCAGACAGATGAACACTGAAGCTTTCTTT. It encodes CASSTRQMNTEAFF. The rearrangement joins TRBV27 to TRBJ1-1, with D possibly TRBD1 on 5 matching bases. Germline-derived CDR1 and CDR2 are MNHEY and SMNVEV (reference sequence). Trimming removed 6 bases from V and 0 bases from J, with 11 bases in between. CDR3 length: 14 amino acids.

The rearrangement joins TRBV6-1 to TRBJ2-5, with TRBD2 as a possible D gene (7 bases). Germline V gene lookup returns CDR1 MNHNS and CDR2 SASEGT. This CDR3 has 15 residues. With 3 bases removed from V and 3 bases from J, the gap between germline ends came to 14 bases. In DNA form, the CDR3 reads TGTGCCAGCAGTGATTTTGCGGGGGCAAAAGAGACCCAGTACTTC. This encodes CASSDFAGAKETQYF.

In DNA, the CDR3 is TGTGCCAGCAGCGAGGGACAGGGGAGAAACGAGCAGTACTTC. This codes for CASSEGQGRNEQYF. The genes are TRBV5-4 and TRBJ2-7; 10 nucleotides match TRBD1. With 4 bases clipped from V and 5 bases from J, the junction kept 6 bases outside the gene matches. This CDR3 has 14 amino acids. Per the germline V gene, CDR1 is SGHNT and CDR2 is YYREEE (reference sequence).

The chain employs TRBV6-5 and TRBJ2-7; 14 nucleotides line up with TRBD2. V lost 2 bases and J lost 6; bases outside the gene matches: 0. Germline V gene data show CDR1 as MNHEY and CDR2 as SVGAGI. This CDR3 contains 14 residues. The CDR3 nucleotides are TGTGCCAGCAGTTACGGGACTAGCGGGAGCGAGCAGTACTTC. Translation gives CASSYGTSGSEQYF.

This rearrangement joins TRBV5-1 to TRBJ1-1, with TRBD1 as a possible D gene (6 bases). Trimming cost V 2 bases and J 7 bases, with 12 bases left between them. The CDR3 is made up of 13 amino acids. CDR1 is SGHRS, CDR2 YFSETQ, per germline. CDR3 nucleotide sequence: TGCGCCAGCAGCTTTACAGGGTCCGGTGAAGCTTTCTTT. Translating gives CASSFTGSGEAFF.

The chain joins TRBV4-3 to TRBJ1-5; unclear D gene. The V end was cut by 0 bases, the J end by 0 bases, with 9 bases between. Germline V gene lookup returns CDR1 LGHNA and CDR2 YSLEER. This CDR3 has 16 residues. CDR3 amino acids: CASSQEWQYSNQPQHF. The CDR3 coding sequence is TGCGCCAGCAGCCAAGAGTGGCAGTATAGCAATCAGCCCCAGCATTTT.

This clone came up once. For the CDR3, the DNA is TGTGCCAGCAGCGCCGGACAGGGCTATGGCTACACCTTC. This codes for CASSAGQGYGYTF. The chain uses TRBV6-6 and TRBJ1-2; TRBD1 aligns across 8 bases. J was trimmed by 4 bases and V by 6 bases; bases with no gene match: 4. Looked up from germline, CDR1 is MNHNY and CDR2 is SVGAGI (reference sequence). The CDR3 length is 13 residues.

The chain has TRBV5-1 and TRBJ2-5; a possible D gene is TRBD2 (5 bases). The CDR3 is made up of 14 amino acids. With 2 bases removed from V and 0 bases from J, the gap between germline ends came to 8 bases. CDR1 and CDR2 from the germline V gene are SGHRS and YFSETQ. The CDR3 DNA is TGCGCCAGCAGCTTACCTAGCCACCAAGAGACCCAGTACTTC. Amino acid sequence: CASSLPSHQETQYF.

The table lists this clone with a few counts. The CDR3 loop is CASSRRDGGGTPLHF. The CDR3 region has the DNA TGTGCCAGCAGTCGCCGGGATGGGGGCGGAACACCCCTCCACTTT. The chain couples TRBV6-6 to TRBJ1-6, with D maybe TRBD1 (6 bases). The CDR3 runs to 15 residues. Germline assignment: CDR1 MNHNY and CDR2 SVGAGI (reference sequence). The ends were cut back, 5 bases at V and 11 bases at J, with 19 bases in the middle.

This clone was counted only a few times. This chain links TRBV12-5 with TRBJ2-2, with a weak D call TRBD2 (6 bases). Per the germline V gene, CDR1 is LGHNT and CDR2 is FRNRAP. The CDR3 consists of 15 residues. V dropped 3 bases and J dropped 3 bases, with 11 bases sitting between them. Written as DNA, the CDR3 is TGTGCTAGTGGTTTAAGGGACTCTCACACCGGGGAGCTGTTTTTT. Residues: CASGLRDSHTGELFF.

CDR3 in amino acids: CASRLGDLGNGELFF. For the CDR3, the DNA is TGTGCCAGCAGGCTAGGAGACCTCGGGAACGGGGAGCTGTTTTTT. The V gene is TRBV7-2, the J gene TRBJ2-2; D possibly corresponds to TRBD2 (5 bases). Germline CDR1 reads SGHTA; CDR2 reads FQGNSA. This CDR3 is built from 15 residues. Trimming pared 6 bases from V and 7 bases from J, leaving 18 bases between.

The DNA of the CDR3 is TGTGCCAGCAGCTTAGTGGGGCACGAGCAGTACTTC. Amino acid sequence: CASSLVGHEQYF. The chain combines TRBV11-2 with TRBJ2-7, with D maybe TRBD1 (5 bases). The CDR3 sequence is 12 residues long. V lost 1 base and J lost 5, with 6 bases in between. Looked up from germline, CDR1 is SGHAT and CDR2 is FQNNGV.

The chain carries TRBV12-5 and TRBJ1-6, with D unresolved. Trimming left V 1 base short and J 11 bases short, with 12 bases between. CDR3 length equals 14 residues. In germline, CDR1 is LGHNT, CDR2 FRNRAP. CDR3 bases: TGTGCTAGTGGTTTGGAGGAGAATCTAACACCCCTCCACTTT. Translating gives CASGLEENLTPLHF.

This clone was observed a handful of times. The CDR3 reads CASSPQTGEGGYTF. Here the CDR3 DNA reads TGTGCCAGCAGCCCACAGACAGGGGAGGGTGGCTACACCTTC. This sequence joins TRBV7-2 and TRBJ1-2; 8 nucleotides agree with TRBD1. CDR1 and CDR2 (germline): SGHTA, FQGNSA. The CDR3 has 14 amino acids. The trim removed 5 bases at V and 7 bases at J, leaving 9 bases unmatched.